This is a list of T cell receptor beta chains from one sample in a study of vaccination effects on CD4 cells after COVID-19. Assay used: immunoSEQ multiplex PCR; TCRdb lists only in-frame clones, some missing. The table lists 71,000 or so clones, 65% to 85% of them singletons. No antigen has been identified for these receptors. Sequenced material: CD4+ T cells from PBMCs cultured with HCoV-OC43 spike peptides, taken before COVID-19 vaccination. These TCRs come from a human donor who received a COVID-19 vaccine. Both conserved end residues are part of each CDR3. The D gene is left open where the match is weak. Rows give clone size only sometimes, using once, few, many, or a class for an expanded clone.

J,size,D,V,CDR3,DNA
TRBJ1-1,.,.,TRBV6-5,CASKGGGQVNTEAFF,TGTGCCAGCAAAGGCGGCGGCCAAGTGAACACTGAAGCTTTCTTT
TRBJ2-3,once,TRBD1,TRBV27,CASSLVGQGSDTQYF,TGTGCCAGCAGTTTAGTGGGACAGGGGTCAGATACGCAGTATTTT
TRBJ2-4,.,TRBD1,TRBV19,CATNGQGTKNIQYF,TGTGCCACCAACGGACAGGGAACCAAAAACATTCAGTACTTC
TRBJ2-3,.,.,TRBV5-1,CASSLGGMTDTQYF,TGCGCCAGCAGCTTAGGGGGGATGACAGATACGCAGTATTTT
TRBJ1-1,.,.,TRBV5-1,CASSLVSGGGANEAFF,TGCGCCAGCAGCTTGGTCAGCGGGGGGGGCGCAAATGAAGCTTTCTTT
TRBJ2-5,.,.,TRBV5-4,CASSSPSDQETQYF,TGTGCCAGCAGCTCCCCCAGCGACCAAGAGACCCAGTACTTC
TRBJ1-6,.,.,TRBV3-1/TRBV3-2,CASSLILGVSPLHF,TGTGCCAGCAGCCTGATCTTAGGGGTTTCACCCCTCCACTTT
TRBJ2-3,.,TRBD1,TRBV7-2,CASSLRPTGGYDTQYF,TGTGCCAGCAGCTTACGACCGACAGGGGGCTACGATACGCAGTATTTT
TRBJ2-1,.,.,TRBV7-2,CASSLGPGIYNEQFF,TGTGCCAGCAGCTTAGGTCCAGGGATCTACAATGAGCAGTTCTTC
TRBJ2-3,.,.,TRBV7-2,CASSPSTGSSSTDTQYF,TGTGCCAGCAGCCCAAGCACGGGATCCTCTAGCACAGATACGCAGTATTTT
TRBJ1-4,.,.,TRBV5-1,CASSLGKADATNEKLFF,TGCGCCAGCAGCTTGGGGAAAGCCGACGCAACTAATGAAAAACTGTTTTTT
TRBJ1-3,few,.,TRBV7-9,CASSEARDTIYF,TGTGCCAGCAGCGAAGCTCGGGACACCATATATTTT
TRBJ2-5,few,.,TRBV24-1,CATSEPRGYQETQYF,TGTGCCACCAGTGAACCGAGGGGGTACCAAGAGACCCAGTACTTC
TRBJ2-3,.,.,TRBV4-1,CASSQGQTSTDTQYF,TGCGCCAGCAGCCAAGGACAGACTAGCACAGATACGCAGTATTTT
TRBJ2-1,.,.,TRBV6-5,CASRSSGAPYNEQFF,TGTGCCAGCAGGTCCTCGGGGGCCCCCTACAATGAGCAGTTCTTC
TRBJ2-2,.,.,TRBV2,CASSRSPANTGELFF,TGTGCCAGCAGCCGATCCCCAGCGAACACCGGGGAGCTGTTTTTT
TRBJ1-2,.,.,TRBV19,CASRREGGYGYGYTF,TGTGCCAGTAGAAGAGAGGGGGGCTATGGCTATGGCTACACCTTC
TRBJ2-5,.,TRBD1,TRBV5-1,CASSLASGQVYQETQYF,TGCGCCAGCAGCTTGGCCTCGGGACAGGTGTACCAAGAGACCCAGTACTTC
TRBJ1-6,.,.,TRBV19,CASSTGQLRESPLHF,TGTGCCAGTAGTACCGGACAGTTGCGAGAGTCACCCCTCCACTTT
TRBJ2-5,.,TRBD2,TRBV4-3,CASKPQVAGAETQYF,TGCGCCAGCAAACCCCAGGTAGCGGGGGCTGAGACCCAGTACTTC
TRBJ1-6,few,.,TRBV19,CASSTTSSYNSPLHF,TGTGCCAGTAGTACCACGAGCTCCTATAATTCACCCCTCCACTTT
TRBJ1-1,.,.,TRBV27,CASSLTITANTEAFF,TGTGCCAGCAGTCTCACCATTACAGCGAACACTGAAGCTTTCTTT
TRBJ2-5,.,.,TRBV24-1,CATSDLRETQYF,TGTGCCACCAGTGATTTGCGGGAGACCCAGTACTTC
TRBJ2-3,.,.,TRBV7-8,CASSLARVDTQYF,TGTGCCAGCAGCTTAGCGCGGGTAGATACGCAGTATTTT